A single TCR beta chain is shown here with its context. Its antigen is not identified. These data are taken from a study of OX40 agonist ivuxolimab in advanced cancers. Findings and caveats of the study: At doses 0.1 to 3.0 mg/kg, CD4+ and CD8+ clones expanded. Mean expanded clone counts were higher in CD8+ than CD4+ T cells.

The protocol was immunoSEQ multiplex PCR, while the TCRdb copy is restricted to in-frame clones and leaves out a portion. The table shows roughly 67,000 clones, with 90% to 95% occurring only once. The V gene lost 6 bases and the J gene lost 10 bases, with 16 bases spanning the gap. This CDR3 has 13 amino acids. Germline CDR1 and CDR2: SEHNR and FQNEAQ (reference sequence). The clonotype comes from an adult with an advanced solid tumor such as melanoma, head and neck, liver or kidney cancer. The rearrangement uses TRBV7-9 and TRBJ2-1; weak D call: TRBD2 (6 bases). This specimen consisted of CD4+ or CD8+ T cells sorted from blood, obtained in a trial of the OX40 agonist ivuxolimab. The CDR3 DNA follows: TGTGCCAGCAGTTCGACTAGGGCCGACGAGCAGTTCTTC. Protein: CASSSTRADEQFF.